The clone carrying this TCR beta chain was counted a single time. Libraries were prepared by immunoSEQ multiplex PCR; TCRdb keeps only in-frame clonotypes and omits some of them. The sample contains 100,000 or so clones, just over 85% of which appear only once. This sample was taken from a study of blood T cell repertoires in COVID-19. Whole-study context: Sources were T cells, B-cell-depleted T cells, or PBMCs; the material itself was cDNA or gDNA.

CDR3 length: 17 amino acids. In germline, CDR1 is MDHEN, CDR2 SYDVKM. Losses at the gene ends were 7 bases for V and 3 bases for J; bases not matched to a gene: 14. Sequencing input: PBMCs or T cells enriched from blood (not recorded which). This TCR came from a woman in her 50s who had recovered from COVID-19. V usage is TRBV28 and J usage is TRBJ1-3, with 8 bases lining up with TRBD1. Written as DNA, the CDR3 is TGTGCCAGCACCTGGAGGACAGGGATACTTCGTGGAAACACCATATATTTT. Residues: CASTWRTGILRGNTIYF.